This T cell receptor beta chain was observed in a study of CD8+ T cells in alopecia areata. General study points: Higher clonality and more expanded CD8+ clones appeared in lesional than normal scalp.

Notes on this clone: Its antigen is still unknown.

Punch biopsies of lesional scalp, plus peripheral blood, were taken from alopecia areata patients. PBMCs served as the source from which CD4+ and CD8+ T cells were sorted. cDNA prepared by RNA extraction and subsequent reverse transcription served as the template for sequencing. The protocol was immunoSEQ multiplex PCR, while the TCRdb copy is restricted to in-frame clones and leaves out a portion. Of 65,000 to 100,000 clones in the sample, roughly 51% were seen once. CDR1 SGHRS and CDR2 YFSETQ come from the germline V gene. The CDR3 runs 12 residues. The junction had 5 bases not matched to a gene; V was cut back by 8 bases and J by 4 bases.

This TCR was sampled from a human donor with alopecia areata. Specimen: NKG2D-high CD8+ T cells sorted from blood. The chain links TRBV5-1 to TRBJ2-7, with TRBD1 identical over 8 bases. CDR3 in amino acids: CASTGTGYEQYF. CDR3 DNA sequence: TGCGCCAGTACCGGGACAGGTTACGAGCAGTACTTC.